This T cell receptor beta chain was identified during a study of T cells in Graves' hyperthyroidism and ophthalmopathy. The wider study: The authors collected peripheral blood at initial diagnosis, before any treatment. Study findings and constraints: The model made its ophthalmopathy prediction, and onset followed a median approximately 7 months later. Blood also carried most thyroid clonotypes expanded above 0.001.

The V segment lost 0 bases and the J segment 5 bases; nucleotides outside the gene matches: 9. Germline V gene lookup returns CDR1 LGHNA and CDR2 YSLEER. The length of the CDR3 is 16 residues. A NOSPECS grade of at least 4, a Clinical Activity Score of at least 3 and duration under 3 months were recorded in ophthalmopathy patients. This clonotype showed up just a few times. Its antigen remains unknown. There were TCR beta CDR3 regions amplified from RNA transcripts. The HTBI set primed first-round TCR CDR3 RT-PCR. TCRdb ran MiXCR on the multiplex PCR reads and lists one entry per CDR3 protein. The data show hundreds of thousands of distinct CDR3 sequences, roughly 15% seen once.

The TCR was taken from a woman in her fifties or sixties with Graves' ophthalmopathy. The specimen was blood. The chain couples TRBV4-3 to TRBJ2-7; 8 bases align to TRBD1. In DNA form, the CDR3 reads TGCGCCAGCAGCCAAGATCTAACAGGGGGTTTCGACGAGCAGTACTTC. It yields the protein CASSQDLTGGFDEQYF.